This TCR beta chain is drawn from a study of T cell changes during pregnancy in multiple sclerosis. Libraries were prepared by immunoSEQ multiplex PCR; TCRdb keeps only in-frame clonotypes and omits some of them. The table records around 65,000 clones, under 95% of them present only once. V was pared by 3 bases and J by 4 bases, with 15 bases between. This CDR3 region has 16 residues. Germline V gene sequence: CDR1 SGHDN, CDR2 FVKESK. Sequencing was performed on peripheral blood, taken in the third trimester of pregnancy. The rearrangement links TRBV14 to TRBJ2-2; D is perhaps TRBD2 (6 bases). The clonotype was recovered from a female donor in good health, enrolled as a control in a pregnancy study. CDR3 DNA: TGTGCCAGCAGCCAGATCCCGGGACTTACCACCGGGGAGCTGTTTTTT. Translating gives CASSQIPGLTTGELFF.